The 23 T cell receptor beta chains given below trace back to one sample, sequenced in a study of PD-1 blockade in classical Hodgkin lymphoma. Only in-frame clones appear in the TCRdb table, and some are missing; sequencing was by immunoSEQ multiplex PCR. The table has about 98,000 clones, just under 95% seen once. Autologous stem cell transplantation was followed by relapse in every patient, and brentuximab vedotin exposure varied. Sequencing used peripheral blood mononuclear cells (PBMCs), obtained at baseline. The receptors derive from a human donor with classical Hodgkin lymphoma.

The gene calls are TRBV27 and TRBJ2-7; D remains ambiguous. The CDR3 extends over 10 amino acids. V shed 8 bases and J shed 0 bases, with 2 bases lying between them. Germline V gene data show CDR1 as MNHEY and CDR2 as SMNVEV (reference sequence). DNA of the CDR3: TGTGCCAGCTCCTCCTACGAGCAGTACTTC. It codes for CASSSYEQYF.

The chain has TRBV11-2 and TRBJ2-1; TRBD2 matches at 11 bases. Looked up from germline, CDR1 is SGHAT and CDR2 is FQNNGV. The CDR3 is 16 amino acids. The ends lost 3 bases at V and 5 bases at J; junction bases unmatched: 6. The CDR3 spells CASSFIAGGPHNEQFF. In DNA form, the CDR3 reads TGTGCCAGCAGCTTCATAGCGGGAGGGCCCCACAATGAGCAGTTCTTC.

V and J are TRBV30 and TRBJ1-2, with no clear D. The CDR3 spans 11 residues. V lost 0 bases and J 7 bases, leaving 6 bases between the germline ends. Looked up from germline, CDR1 is GTSNPN and CDR2 is SVGIG (reference sequence). The CDR3, as DNA: TGTGCCTGGAGTGTAAACCGTGGCTACACCTTC. This encodes CAWSVNRGYTF.

The CDR3 is CAWKDYSYEQYF. CDR3 bases: TGTGCCTGGAAGGATTACTCCTACGAGCAGTACTTC. The J gene is TRBJ2-7, the V gene TRBV30; D unclear. Germline CDR1 is GTSNPN and CDR2 is SVGIG (reference sequence). This CDR3 is built from 12 residues. Trimming shortened V by 4 bases and J by 0 bases, and 7 bases separated the two germline ends.

The chain has TRBV5-1 and TRBJ2-7; 10 bases are a match to TRBD2. Germline CDR1 is SGHRS and CDR2 is YFSETQ. The CDR3 consists of 17 residues. With 1 base clipped from V and 2 bases from J, the junction kept 9 bases outside the gene matches. The CDR3 DNA reads as TGCGCCAGCAGCTTGCGCCTAGCGGGAGTGCGGGCCTACGAGCAGTACTTC. It is translated as CASSLRLAGVRAYEQYF.

This clone was recorded a few times. This chain joins TRBV6-1 and TRBJ1-2; weak D call: TRBD1 (6 bases). V dropped 0 bases and J dropped 8 bases, with 16 bases sitting between them. The CDR3 is 15 residues long. CDR1 and CDR2 (germline): MNHNS, SASEGT. CDR3 in amino acids: CASSEAWLTGQGYTF. The CDR3 DNA sequence: TGTGCCAGCAGTGAAGCATGGCTCACAGGGCAAGGCTACACCTTC.

V is TRBV27 and J is TRBJ1-3, with D perhaps matching TRBD1 (6 bases). Trimming stripped 5 bases from V and 4 bases from J, with 21 bases between. The CDR3 consists of 17 residues. Germline values: CDR1 MNHEY, CDR2 SMNVEV (reference sequence). CDR3 sequence reads: CASSPVPDRRSGNTIYF. The CDR3 nucleotides are TGTGCCAGCAGTCCGGTCCCTGACAGGCGGTCGGGAAACACCATATATTTT.

The V call is TRBV5-1, the J call TRBJ2-7, with 11 positions matching TRBD1. Germline loops: CDR1 SGHRS, CDR2 YFSETQ. The CDR3 is made up of 19 amino acids. J lost 1 base, V lost 2 bases, and 14 bases had no gene match. CDR3 nucleotides: TGCGCCAGCAGCTTTCACTTGCGGACAGGGGGCGATTTATCCTACGAGCAGTACTTC. This translates into CASSFHLRTGGDLSYEQYF.

The chain employs TRBV25-1 and TRBJ1-1; TRBD1 matches 12 bases. V shed 5 bases, J shed 1 base, and the junction held 8 bases outside the gene matches. There are 17 residues in the CDR3. Germline V gene lookup returns CDR1 MGHDK and CDR2 SYGVNS. This CDR3 reads CASSLGTGGAQNTEAFF. CDR3 nucleotide sequence: TGTGCCAGCAGTCTAGGGACAGGGGGCGCCCAGAACACTGAAGCTTTCTTT.

Here the CDR3 reads CASSFMGHGYRHEQYF. DNA for the CDR3: TGTGCCAGCAGCTTTATGGGACACGGATATAGACACGAGCAGTACTTC. The genes are TRBV7-9 and TRBJ2-7; tentatively, D is TRBD1 (6 bases). Germline lookup yields CDR1 SEHNR and CDR2 FQNEAQ (reference sequence). V gave up 3 bases and J gave up 5 bases, with 20 bases separating them. The CDR3 runs 16 residues.

The chain recombines TRBV29-1 with TRBJ2-1; a weak D match, TRBD2 (5 bases). Trimming shortened V by 7 bases and J by 9 bases, and 13 bases separated the two germline ends. CDR1 and CDR2 (germline): SQVTM, ANQGSEA. The CDR3 consists of 11 residues. The CDR3 nucleotides read TGCAGCGCCGAGCAGACTATTGAGCAGTTCTTC. This codes for CSAEQTIEQFF.

The rearrangement joins TRBV7-9 to TRBJ2-5; TRBD2 matches 9 bases. Per the germline V gene, CDR1 is SEHNR and CDR2 is FQNEAQ (reference sequence). J was trimmed by 2 bases and V by 11 bases; bases with no gene match: 9. The CDR3 length is 14 residues. DNA of the CDR3: TGTGCCTCGAATAGCGGGGGACTTCAAGAGACCCAGTACTTC. Protein sequence: CASNSGGLQETQYF.

The V gene is TRBV27, the J gene TRBJ1-3; the D is unclear. Per germline, CDR1 MNHEY and CDR2 SMNVEV (reference sequence). The CDR3 totals 16 residues. V lost 0 bases and J 1 base, leaving 10 bases between the germline ends. The DNA for the CDR3 is TGTGCCAGCAGTTTATCGGCCCCTTGGTCTGGAAACACCATATATTTT. It is translated as CASSLSAPWSGNTIYF.

The V and J genes are TRBV27 and TRBJ1-1; perhaps TRBD1 as D (5 bases). There are 14 residues in the CDR3. The germline V gene has CDR1 MNHEY and CDR2 SMNVEV (reference sequence). Trimming took off 5 bases at V and 6 bases at J, with 16 bases between the two ends. DNA of the CDR3: TGTGCCAGCAGTACCAGGGATTTCAGCGCTGAAGCTTTCTTT. The encoded protein is CASSTRDFSAEAFF.

The chain is built from TRBV9 and TRBJ2-4; D gene unclear. The CDR3 loop spans 13 amino acids. Germline V gives CDR1 SGDLS, CDR2 YYNGEE. V gave up 0 bases and J gave up 8 bases, with 9 bases separating them. CDR3 loop: CASSVGLSDIQYF. The CDR3 DNA is TGTGCCAGCAGCGTAGGCCTATCTGACATTCAGTACTTC.

The V gene is TRBV14, the J gene TRBJ2-1; 11 positions match TRBD1. Unmatched junction bases numbered 4, after V lost 4 bases and J lost 8 bases. CDR1 is SGHDN, CDR2 FVKESK, per germline. This CDR3 comprises 14 residues. In nucleotides, the CDR3 is TGTGCCAGCAGCCCGGGACAGGGGGTGTATGAGCAGTTCTTC. This encodes CASSPGQGVYEQFF.

This chain links TRBV6-5 with TRBJ2-7; a weak D match, TRBD1 (6 bases). Deletions cut 8 bases from V and 2 bases from J, with 19 bases between. The germline CDR1 and CDR2 sequences are MNHEY and SVGAGI. This CDR3 spans 15 amino acids. In DNA form, the CDR3 reads TGTGCCAGCTCCCGTAGGGGGTCCCTCCCCTACGAGCAGTACTTC. Translated, it gives CASSRRGSLPYEQYF.

This CDR3 is CASSLFVQTYEQYF. The CDR3 nucleotides read TGCGCCAGCAGCCTTTTCGTACAGACCTACGAGCAGTACTTC. This sequence joins TRBV5-1 and TRBJ2-7; no clear D gene. This CDR3 comprises 14 residues. The V end was cut by 4 bases, the J end by 2 bases, with 13 bases between. In germline, CDR1 is SGHRS, CDR2 YFSETQ.

The rearrangement joins TRBV28 to TRBJ2-5; TRBD2 might be the D (6 bases). Germline V gene sequence: CDR1 MDHEN, CDR2 SYDVKM. Trimming shortened V by 4 bases and J by 2 bases, and 14 bases separated the two germline ends. This CDR3 has 15 amino acids. The CDR3 nucleotides read TGTGCCAGCAGTTCCCCGGGTAGCGGACAAGAGACCCAGTACTTC. Encoded protein: CASSSPGSGQETQYF. The full variable domain, with the rest looked up from reference TRBV28 and TRBJ2-5, is DVKVTQSSRYLVKRTGEKVFLECVQDMDHENMFWYRQDPGLGLRLIYFSYDVKMKEKGDIPEGYSVSREKKERFSLILESASTNQTSMYLCASSSPGSGQETQYFGPGTRLLVL.

Details on this clone: In this CDR3 the conserved last residue, phenylalanine or tryptophan, is missing, so a read error is likely. The limits of the CDR3 on the DNA are not certain, so only TCRdb's listed CDR3 is given. This chain connects TRBV7-9 to TRBJ1-1. Germline CDR1 and CDR2: SEHNR and FQNEAQ (reference sequence). Termini included, the CDR3 measures 13 amino acids. The CDR3: CASTLSEGEWNTS.

The V call is TRBV5-6, the J call TRBJ2-3, with D tentatively TRBD2 (5 bases). CDR1 is SGHDT and CDR2 is YYEEEE in the germline V gene. The V end was cut by 2 bases, the J end by 1 base, with 11 bases between. The CDR3 has 15 amino acids. The CDR3 reads CASSFQAERTDTQYF. CDR3 nucleotide sequence: TGTGCCAGCAGCTTCCAAGCGGAACGCACAGATACGCAGTATTTT.

The chain is built from TRBV28 and TRBJ1-1; no firm D call. V was trimmed by 5 bases and J by 4 bases, leaving 11 bases between them. CDR3 length equals 13 residues. Germline V gives CDR1 MDHEN, CDR2 SYDVKM. The CDR3 nucleotides read TGTGCCAGCAGTCTTACTTTGCGCACTGAAGCTTTCTTT. This gives the protein CASSLTLRTEAFF.

This clone was detected only once. The V call is TRBV5-1, the J call TRBJ2-1; 14 bases align to TRBD2. V shed 4 bases and J 0 bases; nucleotides not matched to a gene: 6. The germline gives CDR1 SGHRS, CDR2 YFSETQ. This CDR3 region has 18 residues. CDR3 in amino acids: CASSRWTSGGSSYNEQFF. As DNA, the CDR3 is TGCGCCAGCAGCCGTTGGACTAGCGGGGGGTCCTCCTACAATGAGCAGTTCTTC.